This TCR beta chain was profiled in a study of T-cell reconstitution after alpha-beta-depleted transplantation in children. Whole-study findings and limits: There were reportedly several hundred expanded graft clones from which alpha-beta T cells came about two months after transplant. T-cell counts and diversity at one year following transplant were attributed mainly to newly produced T cells. The origin of high day-60 TCRbeta diversity in some patients lay in surviving recipient T cells and thymic progenitors.

It was with unique molecular identifiers that the TCRbeta library was prepared. TCRdb ran MiXCR on the PCR reads and lists one entry per CDR3 protein. Of approximately 230,000 distinct CDR3 sequences listed, approximately 24% are singletons. The CDR3 runs to 13 residues. V lost 5 bases and J 6 bases, leaving 11 bases between the germline ends. The germline V gene encodes CDR1 MNHEY and CDR2 SMNVEV (reference sequence). Many counts were recorded for this clonotype. Its antigen is currently unknown. The starting material was PBMCs, mostly from graft donor cells, obtained 360 days after TCRalphabeta/CD19-depleted stem cell transplant. The source is a female patient between 2 and 15 years old who had a stem cell transplant for congenital amegakaryocytic thrombocytopenia, so the T cells may come from the graft donor. This sequence joins TRBV27 and TRBJ2-1; the D is unclear. The CDR3 spells CASSQSWGNEQFF. The CDR3 bases are TGTGCCAGCAGTCAGTCTTGGGGCAATGAGCAGTTCTTC.